These 30 T cell receptor beta chains were sequenced from one sample in a study of T cells after yellow fever vaccination. TCRdb fed the 5' RACE reads into MiXCR, producing one record per CDR3 protein. The sample comprises approximately 260,000 distinct CDR3 sequences, 10% to 15% of which are singletons, and 0.4% to 0.65% rests with the top ten. The source was CD4+ T cells sorted from PBMCs, collected 45 days after the yellow fever booster vaccination. The receptors were sampled from a man aged 30 to 39 who received the YFV17D yellow fever vaccine.

This clonotype has ten or more counts. V gene TRBV29-1 combines with J gene TRBJ2-5; D remains ambiguous. V was pared by 4 bases and J by 4 bases, with 13 bases between. The CDR3 has 13 amino acids. CDR1 and CDR2 (germline): SQVTM, ANQGSEA. The CDR3 loop reads CSVGRTLGETQYF. Here the CDR3 DNA reads TGCAGCGTTGGTCGGACCCTTGGAGAGACCCAGTACTTC.

This clonotype was picked up many times. This rearrangement joins TRBV28 to TRBJ2-7; D is unclear. Germline V gene lookup returns CDR1 MDHEN and CDR2 SYDVKM. There are 13 residues in the CDR3. V lost 2 bases to trimming and J lost 1 base, with 6 bases between them. The CDR3 reads CASSLKGSYEQYF. The CDR3 nucleotides are TGTGCCAGCAGTTTAAAGGGTTCCTACGAGCAGTACTTC.

This clonotype appeared a few times. This chain links TRBV5-6 with TRBJ2-7; possibly TRBD2 for D (6 bases). Trimming cost V 0 bases and J 3 bases, with 13 bases left between them. The CDR3 consists of 15 residues. CDR1 SGHDT and CDR2 YYEEEE come from the germline V gene. CDR3 nucleotides: TGTGCCAGCAGCTTGGGGGGGGTTCGATTCTACGAGCAGTACTTC. As protein: CASSLGGVRFYEQYF.

This clonotype was counted a few times. This chain uses TRBV5-1 with TRBJ2-2; no definite D call. Between the trimmed V and J ends, which lost 2 bases and 7 bases, there was a span of 9 bases. The CDR3 has 13 amino acids. Germline-derived CDR1 and CDR2 are SGHRS and YFSETQ. Written as DNA, the CDR3 is TGCGCCAGCAGCTTTAAGGGCATCGGGGAGCTGTTTTTT. This codes for CASSFKGIGELFF.

The rearrangement joins TRBV20-1 to TRBJ2-7; possibly TRBD1 for D (6 bases). Germline-derived CDR1 and CDR2 are DFQATT and SNEGSKA (reference sequence). CDR3 length: 13 amino acids. Trimming removed 4 bases from V and 3 bases from J, with 13 bases in between. CDR3 nucleotide sequence: TGCAGTGCTAACCCAGGGGACGTCTACGAGCAGTACTTC. Its protein product is CSANPGDVYEQYF.

This clonotype was observed a handful of times. This sequence joins TRBV9 and TRBJ2-1; no definite D call. V was trimmed by 4 bases and J by 7 bases, leaving 12 bases between them. This CDR3 region has 13 residues. Germline V gene lookup returns CDR1 SGDLS and CDR2 YYNGEE. CDR3 residues: CASSPMSRNEQFF. In DNA, the CDR3 is TGTGCCAGCAGCCCCATGTCCAGGAATGAGCAGTTCTTC.

This clonotype was observed a few times. The V call is TRBV7-2, the J call TRBJ2-1; TRBD2 matches at 7 bases. The germline V gene encodes CDR1 SGHTA and CDR2 FQGNSA. Trimming cost V 8 bases and J 3 bases; bases outside gene matches: 10. The CDR3 covers 15 residues. The CDR3 region has the DNA TGTGCCAGCGTCGAGGGGCTAGCGGTCTACAATGAGCAGTTCTTC. It codes for CASVEGLAVYNEQFF.

This clonotype was seen a handful of times. The chain links TRBV30 to TRBJ2-5; 7 bases match TRBD1. The germline CDR1 and CDR2 sequences are GTSNPN and SVGIG (reference sequence). With 5 bases clipped from V and 2 bases from J, the junction kept 5 bases outside the gene matches. The CDR3 loop spans 13 amino acids. The CDR3 DNA is TGTGCCTGGTTAGGGACAGCGCAAGAGACCCAGTACTTC. It is translated as CAWLGTAQETQYF.

This sequence joins TRBV7-9 and TRBJ2-1; D remains unclear. Germline values: CDR1 SEHNR, CDR2 FQNEAQ (reference sequence). Trimming cost V 9 bases and J 9 bases, with 18 bases left between them. The CDR3 consists of 13 residues. The CDR3 here is CASSRPQSGEQFF. In DNA form, the CDR3 reads TGTGCCAGTTCTAGACCCCAGTCTGGTGAGCAGTTCTTC.

The chain is built from TRBV29-1 and TRBJ2-7, with 8 bases identical to TRBD2. V dropped 5 bases and J dropped 7; count of bases not matched to a gene: 13. Germline CDR1 SQVTM, CDR2 ANQGSEA. The length of the CDR3 is 14 residues. CDR3: CSVRPGGNRGEQYF. CDR3 bases: TGCAGCGTTAGGCCGGGAGGGAATCGGGGGGAGCAGTACTTC.

This clonotype was seen once. With a much larger clone just one base away, this may be a read error. The chain couples TRBV11-2 to TRBJ2-1; D is undetermined. The CDR3 consists of 15 residues. The germline V gene has CDR1 SGHAT and CDR2 FQNNGV. Here the CDR3 DNA reads TGTGCCAGCAACTTACCACTAACTTCCTACAATGAGCAGTTCTTC. This sequence encodes CASNLPLTSYNEQFF.

The rearrangement links TRBV20-1 to TRBJ1-2; D not certain. The CDR3 contains 11 residues. Germline CDR1 and CDR2: DFQATT and SNEGSKA (reference sequence). V lost 3 bases to trimming and J lost 1 base, with 3 bases between them. The CDR3 here is CSASSNYGYTF. Here the CDR3 DNA reads TGCAGTGCTAGCAGTAACTATGGCTACACCTTC.

This clonotype has just a few counts. V and J are TRBV5-1 and TRBJ2-5; the match to TRBD1 covers 7 bases. Germline V lookup: CDR1 SGHRS, CDR2 YFSETQ. This CDR3 contains 13 residues. J gave up 4 bases and V 0 bases, and 0 bases lay outside the gene matches. CDR3 in amino acids: CASSLDRGETQYF. The CDR3 nucleotides read TGCGCCAGCAGCTTGGACAGGGGAGAGACCCAGTACTTC.

V and J are TRBV20-1 and TRBJ2-1; 16 bases map to TRBD2. Germline V gives CDR1 DFQATT, CDR2 SNEGSKA (reference sequence). There are 17 residues in the CDR3. The trim removed 0 bases at V and 8 bases at J, leaving 7 bases unmatched. CDR3 amino acids: CSARDPMGLAGGDEQFF. Here the CDR3 DNA reads TGCAGTGCTAGAGATCCCATGGGACTAGCGGGAGGGGATGAGCAGTTCTTC.

The V call is TRBV6-6, the J call TRBJ2-1; unclear D gene. This CDR3 comprises 13 residues. Trimming took off 11 bases at V and 7 bases at J, with 18 bases between the two ends. Germline V gene sequence: CDR1 MNHNY, CDR2 SVGAGI (reference sequence). CDR3 in amino acids: CAGSWRPRNEQFF. CDR3 DNA: TGTGCCGGGTCATGGCGGCCAAGGAATGAGCAGTTCTTC.

This clonotype was counted many times. The gene calls are TRBV18 and TRBJ2-5; D unclear. The CDR3 runs to 13 residues. Germline V gene data show CDR1 as KGHSH and CDR2 as LQKENI. Trimming stripped 5 bases from V and 3 bases from J, with 10 bases between. CDR3 sequence reads: CASSTDQEETQYF. In DNA, the CDR3 is TGTGCCAGCTCAACGGACCAGGAAGAGACCCAGTACTTC.

The V and J genes are TRBV18 and TRBJ2-6; D is uncertain. Germline CDR1 is KGHSH and CDR2 is LQKENI. V shed 6 bases and J shed 0 bases, with 15 bases lying between them. This CDR3 comprises 17 residues. The CDR3 reads CASSAQRPLSGANVLTF. CDR3 nucleotides: TGTGCCAGCTCCGCCCAACGTCCGCTCTCTGGGGCCAACGTCCTGACTTTC.

A few counts support this clonotype. The chain has TRBV20-1 and TRBJ2-3; D unclear. The V end was cut by 7 bases, the J end by 2 bases, with 16 bases between. This CDR3 region has 14 residues. Germline V gene data show CDR1 as DFQATT and CDR2 as SNEGSKA (reference sequence). The CDR3 DNA reads TGCAGTGTCACGAGCACGCCAGTCACAGATACGCAGTATTTT. It encodes CSVTSTPVTDTQYF.

This clonotype was recorded a few times. The chain joins TRBV29-1 to TRBJ2-5; 8 bases align to TRBD2. Trimming removed 4 bases from V and 5 bases from J; junction bases left unmatched: 3. Germline CDR1 reads SQVTM; CDR2 reads ANQGSEA. The CDR3 sequence is 12 residues long. Here the CDR3 reads CSVAGGKETQYF. CDR3 nucleotide sequence: TGCAGCGTTGCGGGAGGGAAGGAGACCCAGTACTTC.

J is TRBJ2-5 and V is TRBV7-2; TRBD2 agrees at 7 bases. From germline, CDR1 is SGHTA and CDR2 FQGNSA. The CDR3 is 14 residues long. V lost 5 bases, J lost 0 bases, and 3 bases stayed unmatched. The CDR3 sequence is CASSPGGYQETQYF. The CDR3 DNA follows: TGTGCCAGCAGCCCGGGAGGCTACCAAGAGACCCAGTACTTC.

The gene calls are TRBV15 and TRBJ2-1; TRBD1 might be the D (6 bases). Germline V gene lookup returns CDR1 LNHNV and CDR2 YYDKDF (reference sequence). The V gene lost 0 bases and the J gene lost 0 bases, with 9 bases spanning the gap. CDR3 length: 16 amino acids. The chain's CDR3 is CATSREGGSSYNEQFF. CDR3 in DNA: TGTGCCACCAGCAGAGAAGGGGGTTCCTCCTACAATGAGCAGTTCTTC.

The chain links TRBV28 to TRBJ2-6, with D perhaps matching TRBD1 (6 bases). Germline CDR1 reads MDHEN; CDR2 reads SYDVKM. CDR3 length equals 17 residues. The V end lost 6 bases, the J end lost 1 base, and 16 bases lay between the germline ends. Here the CDR3 reads CASRTGLLFSGANVLTF. The CDR3 nucleotides are TGTGCCAGCAGGACAGGTCTCCTTTTTTCTGGGGCCAACGTCCTGACTTTC.

This clonotype was found a few times. The V and J genes are TRBV5-5 and TRBJ2-2; 7 bases are a match to TRBD2. CDR3 size: 15 residues. V dropped 3 bases and J dropped 2; count of bases not matched to a gene: 4. Germline lookup yields CDR1 SGHKS and CDR2 YYEKEE (reference sequence). In DNA form, the CDR3 reads TGTGCCAGCAGCTATACTAGCGCCAACACCGGGGAGCTGTTTTTT. Its translation is CASSYTSANTGELFF. Variable domain in full (rest from reference TRBV5-5 and TRBJ2-2): DAGVTQSPTHLIKTRGQQVTLRCSPISGHKSVSWYQQVLGQGPQFIFQYYEKEERGRGNFPDRFSARQFPNYSSELNVNALLLGDSALYLCASSYTSANTGELFFGEGSRLTVL.

The rearrangement links TRBV5-5 to TRBJ2-1; 8 positions agree with TRBD2. The CDR3 has 17 residues. CDR1 and CDR2 from the germline V gene are SGHKS and YYEKEE (reference sequence). Trimming cost V 6 bases and J 7 bases; bases outside gene matches: 18. DNA for the CDR3: TGTGCCAGCACCCCCCCCGGGGGCCAGCGGGAGATTAATGAGCAGTTCTTC. Its translation: CASTPPGGQREINEQFF. Together with reference TRBV5-5 and TRBJ2-1, the CDR3 gives the full variable domain: DAGVTQSPTHLIKTRGQQVTLRCSPISGHKSVSWYQQVLGQGPQFIFQYYEKEERGRGNFPDRFSARQFPNYSSELNVNALLLGDSALYLCASTPPGGQREINEQFFGPGTRLTVL.

This chain links TRBV10-2 with TRBJ2-3, with TRBD2 identical over 9 bases. The CDR3 extends over 17 amino acids. Trimming at V came to 6 bases and at J to 0 bases, leaving 10 bases not matched to a gene. Per the germline V gene, CDR1 is WSHSY and CDR2 is SAAADI. CDR3 DNA: TGCGCCAGCAGGGGGACTAGCCGAGCTTCTAGCACAGATACGCAGTATTTT. Its protein is CASRGTSRASSTDTQYF.

This clonotype was seen a few times. V is TRBV12-3 or TRBV12-4 and J is TRBJ2-3, with D possibly being TRBD1 (6 bases). This CDR3 has 16 residues. V was shortened by 7 bases and J by 2 bases, with 19 bases between the two germline ends. The CDR3 region has the DNA TGTGCCAGCACCCTTAGGGGGTATCCAGACACAGATACGCAGTATTTT. Its protein is CASTLRGYPDTDTQYF.

The gene calls are TRBV10-3 and TRBJ2-2; tentative D call: TRBD2 (6 bases). Germline CDR1 reads ENHRY; CDR2 reads SYGVKD. V lost 8 bases, J lost 1 base, and 8 bases lay in between. This CDR3 spans 13 amino acids. The CDR3: CAIGRENTGELFF. The CDR3 region has the DNA TGTGCCATCGGGCGGGAGAACACCGGGGAGCTGTTTTTT.

This clonotype appeared a few times. The chain joins TRBV5-1 to TRBJ2-1, with 8 nucleotides matching TRBD1. The trim removed 3 bases at V and 1 base at J, leaving 9 bases unmatched. The CDR3 runs 17 residues. In germline, CDR1 is SGHRS, CDR2 YFSETQ. The CDR3 bases are TGCGCCAGCAGCTCCGGACAGGGAGGCCTTTCCTACAATGAGCAGTTCTTC. This gives the protein CASSSGQGGLSYNEQFF.

Here the CDR3 DNA reads TGTGCCAGCAGTTTAGAAGCGGGAGGGCCCTATGAGCAGTTCTTC. It is translated as CASSLEAGGPYEQFF. The chain combines TRBV12-3 or TRBV12-4 with TRBJ2-1; TRBD2 matches at 10 bases. V gave up 1 base and J gave up 8 bases; unmatched junction bases: 5. This CDR3 comprises 15 residues.

The chain uses TRBV20-1 and TRBJ2-1; a weak D match, TRBD2 (5 bases). Germline CDR1 reads DFQATT; CDR2 reads SNEGSKA (reference sequence). The CDR3 has 13 residues. The ends were cut back, 0 bases at V and 10 bases at J, with 13 bases in the middle. Written as DNA, the CDR3 is TGCAGTGCTAGAGATCTACGGAGAGGGGAGCAGTTCTTC. It is translated as CSARDLRRGEQFF.